The rows below give T cell receptor beta chains drawn from one sample of a study of blood T cell repertoires in COVID-19. Some clones are missing from TCRdb's copy, which holds only in-frame ones; the method was immunoSEQ multiplex PCR. This table has under 200,000 clones, 70% to 80% appearing once. Sample: peripheral blood. Receptor source: a man in his sixties with acute or convalescent COVID-19. Both conserved end residues are part of each CDR3. Fields, in order: D gene, V gene, J gene, clone size, CDR3 protein, CDR3 DNA. The D gene is left open where the match is weak. Only part of the rows carry a size: once, few, many, or a class if the clone is expanded.

D: -
V: TRBV5-5
J: TRBJ1-3
size: -
CDR3: CASSLAGYGTSGNTIYF
DNA: TGTGCCAGCAGCTTGGCCGGGTATGGTACCTCTGGAAACACCATATATTTT

D: TRBD2
V: TRBV11-2
J: TRBJ2-2
size: -
CDR3: CASRGLRRDTGELFF
DNA: TGTGCCAGCAGGGGACTAAGAAGGGACACCGGGGAGCTGTTTTTT

D: -
V: TRBV13
J: TRBJ1-4
size: once
CDR3: CASSLGGGREKLFF
DNA: TGTGCCAGCAGCTTAGGTGGGGGCCGCGAAAAACTGTTTTTT

D: TRBD1
V: TRBV28
J: TRBJ2-2
size: -
CDR3: CASSSPLGGTGPGELFF
DNA: TGTGCCAGCAGTTCCCCTCTCGGCGGGACAGGTCCCGGGGAGCTGTTTTTT

D: TRBD2
V: TRBV30
J: TRBJ2-1
size: few
CDR3: CAWNIAGGPINEQFF
DNA: TGTGCCTGGAATATAGCGGGGGGGCCTATCAATGAGCAGTTCTTC

D: -
V: TRBV6-5
J: TRBJ1-5
size: -
CDR3: CASSYQGNQPQHF
DNA: TGTGCCAGCAGTTACCAGGGAAATCAGCCCCAGCATTTT

D: TRBD1
V: TRBV29-1
J: TRBJ2-7
size: once
CDR3: CSAGTAAYEQYF
DNA: TGCAGCGCCGGGACAGCCGCCTACGAGCAGTACTTC

D: -
V: TRBV6-5
J: TRBJ1-1
size: -
CDR3: CASRRGLGTEAFF
DNA: TGTGCCAGCAGGCGGGGGCTGGGTACTGAAGCTTTCTTT

D: TRBD1
V: TRBV10-3
J: TRBJ1-1
size: -
CDR3: CANRRDRGTEAFF
DNA: TGTGCCAACCGCCGGGACAGGGGGACTGAAGCTTTCTTT

D: -
V: TRBV15
J: TRBJ2-1
size: -
CDR3: CATSRDGGSYNEQFF
DNA: TGTGCCACCAGCAGAGATGGCGGTTCCTACAATGAGCAGTTCTTC

D: -
V: TRBV30
J: TRBJ1-4
size: -
CDR3: CAWSVTAMRERLFF
DNA: TGTGCCTGGAGTGTAACCGCTATGAGAGAAAGACTGTTTTTT

D: -
V: TRBV20-1
J: TRBJ2-2
size: -
CDR3: CSASPEWNAGELFF
DNA: TGCAGTGCTAGTCCGGAGTGGAACGCCGGGGAGCTGTTTTTT

D: TRBD2
V: TRBV30
J: TRBJ2-5
size: -
CDR3: CAWSLAGVQETQYF
DNA: TGTGCCTGGAGCCTAGCGGGGGTTCAAGAGACCCAGTACTTC

D: -
V: TRBV7-3
J: TRBJ1-1
size: -
CDR3: CASSLARDGEAFF
DNA: TGTGCCAGCAGCTTGGCGCGGGATGGTGAAGCTTTCTTT

D: TRBD1
V: TRBV19
J: TRBJ1-2
size: -
CDR3: CASIDGTGANYGYTF
DNA: TGTGCCAGTATTGATGGCACAGGGGCTAACTATGGCTACACCTTC

D: -
V: TRBV9
J: TRBJ2-3
size: few
CDR3: CASSPAGWGGTDTQYF
DNA: TGTGCCAGCAGCCCCGCTGGATGGGGAGGCACAGATACGCAGTATTTT

D: -
V: TRBV3-1/TRBV3-2
J: TRBJ1-6
size: -
CDR3: CASSQGPGHYNLPLHF
DNA: TGTGCCAGCAGCCAAGGTCCGGGACACTATAATTTACCCCTCCACTTT

D: TRBD2
V: TRBV6-1
J: TRBJ2-5
size: -
CDR3: CASSEEMLAGGLKETQYF
DNA: TGTGCCAGCAGTGAAGAAATGCTAGCGGGGGGTTTAAAAGAGACCCAGTACTTC

D: TRBD1
V: TRBV5-1
J: TRBJ1-4
size: -
CDR3: CASSLYGTGDEKLFF
DNA: TGCGCCAGCAGCTTGTATGGGACAGGGGATGAAAAACTGTTTTTT

D: TRBD1
V: TRBV7-3
J: TRBJ1-2
size: -
CDR3: CASSQVPQGAEGYTF
DNA: TGTGCCAGCAGCCAAGTGCCACAGGGGGCAGAGGGCTACACCTTC

D: -
V: TRBV7-9
J: TRBJ1-1
size: -
CDR3: CASSPRTVLVADTEAFF
DNA: TGTGCCAGCAGCCCACGGACAGTCCTCGTGGCGGACACTGAAGCTTTCTTT

D: TRBD2
V: TRBV2
J: TRBJ2-1
size: -
CDR3: CASSGTSGGANEQFF
DNA: TGTGCCAGCAGTGGGACTAGCGGGGGGGCTAATGAGCAGTTCTTC

D: -
V: TRBV7-2
J: TRBJ1-2
size: -
CDR3: CASSLYQSGYTF
DNA: TGTGCCAGCAGCCTATATCAAAGTGGCTACACCTTC

D: -
V: TRBV6-2/TRBV6-3
J: TRBJ2-1
size: -
CDR3: CASSYSGGSNEQFF
DNA: TGTGCCAGCAGTTACTCAGGAGGGAGCAATGAGCAGTTCTTC

D: -
V: TRBV12-5
J: TRBJ1-1
size: -
CDR3: CASGPRLNAEAFF
DNA: TGTGCTAGTGGCCCTAGACTTAACGCTGAAGCTTTCTTT

D: -
V: TRBV19
J: TRBJ1-2
size: -
CDR3: CASSVGTPDGYTF
DNA: TGTGCCAGTAGTGTCGGGACTCCCGATGGCTACACCTTC

D: TRBD2
V: TRBV24-1
J: TRBJ2-1
size: -
CDR3: CATSEALAGAGNEQFF
DNA: TGTGCCACCAGTGAAGCTCTAGCGGGGGCGGGTAATGAGCAGTTCTTC

D: TRBD1
V: TRBV2
J: TRBJ2-5
size: -
CDR3: CASSEGPGQGAETQYF
DNA: TGTGCCAGCAGTGAAGGTCCCGGACAGGGGGCAGAGACCCAGTACTTC

D: -
V: TRBV5-1
J: TRBJ2-5
size: -
CDR3: CASSLAQARETQYF
DNA: TGCGCCAGCAGCTTGGCCCAAGCGCGGGAGACCCAGTACTTC

D: -
V: TRBV11-2
J: TRBJ2-7
size: once
CDR3: CASSLGGQMLTRGRSEQYF
DNA: TGTGCCAGCAGCTTGGGGGGACAGATGCTTACACGGGGGCGATCGGAGCAGTACTTC

D: TRBD1
V: TRBV7-3
J: TRBJ1-1
size: -
CDR3: CASSPTTGLDTEAFF
DNA: TGTGCCAGCAGCCCCACGACAGGGTTGGACACTGAAGCTTTCTTT

D: TRBD1
V: TRBV7-3
J: TRBJ2-1
size: -
CDR3: CASSLTREDRVFF
DNA: TGTGCCAGCAGCTTAACACGCGAGGACAGGGTATTCTTC

D: TRBD1
V: TRBV2
J: TRBJ2-1
size: -
CDR3: CASSVGETGDTLFSYNEQFF
DNA: TGTGCCAGCAGTGTTGGAGAGACAGGGGACACTCTATTCTCCTACAATGAGCAGTTCTTC

D: TRBD1
V: TRBV6-5
J: TRBJ2-1
size: -
CDR3: CASSPGQGSLEQFF
DNA: TGTGCCAGCAGCCCGGGACAGGGGTCTTTGGAGCAGTTCTTC

D: TRBD2
V: TRBV6-5
J: TRBJ2-7
size: -
CDR3: CASSSLAGGLNEQYF
DNA: TGTGCCAGCAGTTCCTTAGCGGGGGGGCTTAACGAGCAGTACTTC

D: -
V: TRBV5-1
J: TRBJ2-1
size: -
CDR3: CASSLKTLSASSYNEQFF
DNA: TGCGCCAGCAGCTTGAAAACGTTGAGCGCATCTTCCTACAATGAGCAGTTCTTC

D: -
V: TRBV19
J: TRBJ2-7
size: -
CDR3: CASSRGRASMDEQYF
DNA: TGTGCCAGTAGTAGAGGGAGAGCCTCTATGGACGAGCAGTACTTC

D: -
V: TRBV30
J: TRBJ2-7
size: -
CDR3: CAWSVGGSYEQYF
DNA: TGTGCCTGGAGTGTGGGGGGCTCCTACGAGCAGTACTTC

D: TRBD1
V: TRBV30
J: TRBJ1-5
size: -
CDR3: CAWSVTGVGQPQHF
DNA: TGTGCCTGGAGTGTAACAGGGGTGGGACAGCCCCAGCATTTT

D: -
V: TRBV12-3/TRBV12-4
J: TRBJ1-1
size: -
CDR3: CASSMWNTEAFF
DNA: TGTGCCAGCAGCATGTGGAACACTGAAGCTTTCTTT

D: -
V: TRBV4-1
J: TRBJ2-1
size: -
CDR3: CASSQADSNNEQFF
DNA: TGCGCCAGCAGCCAAGCGGACAGTAACAATGAGCAGTTCTTC

D: TRBD1
V: TRBV6-2/TRBV6-3
J: TRBJ1-2
size: -
CDR3: CASSYLGTGGYGYTF
DNA: TGTGCCAGCAGTTACCTAGGGACAGGGGGCTATGGCTACACCTTC

D: TRBD1
V: TRBV19
J: TRBJ1-5
size: -
CDR3: CASTTGTVSNQPQHF
DNA: TGTGCCAGTACCACAGGGACAGTTAGCAATCAGCCCCAGCATTTT

D: -
V: TRBV6-2/TRBV6-3
J: TRBJ1-6
size: few
CDR3: CASSYRQGKYSPLHF
DNA: TGTGCCAGCAGTTACCGGCAGGGGAAGTATTCACCCCTCCACTTT

D: TRBD1
V: TRBV11-2
J: TRBJ2-3
size: many
CDR3: CASSLTPPGQGRTDTQYF
DNA: TGTGCCAGCAGCCTAACCCCTCCGGGACAGGGGAGAACAGATACGCAGTATTTT

D: -
V: TRBV9
J: TRBJ1-2
size: -
CDR3: CASSGGQSHGYTF
DNA: TGTGCCAGCAGCGGCGGACAGTCCCATGGCTACACCTTC

D: -
V: TRBV5-6
J: TRBJ1-2
size: once
CDR3: CASSLLQINYGYTF
DNA: TGTGCCAGCAGCTTGTTGCAGATTAACTATGGCTACACCTTC

D: TRBD1
V: TRBV7-3
J: TRBJ2-5
size: -
CDR3: CASRRTGTGALETQYF
DNA: TGTGCCAGCAGGCGTACCGGGACAGGGGCTTTGGAGACCCAGTACTTC

D: TRBD1
V: TRBV19
J: TRBJ1-5
size: -
CDR3: CASSIGLGAGGQPQHF
DNA: TGTGCCAGTAGTATAGGTCTGGGGGCAGGGGGTCAGCCCCAGCATTTT

D: -
V: TRBV18
J: TRBJ2-7
size: -
CDR3: CASSLDSVREQYF
DNA: TGTGCCAGCTCACTCGACAGTGTACGAGAGCAGTACTTC

D: -
V: TRBV7-9
J: TRBJ2-1
size: few
CDR3: CASTPLGGNEQFF
DNA: TGTGCCAGCACCCCCTTGGGGGGCAATGAGCAGTTCTTC

D: -
V: TRBV6-5
J: TRBJ2-7
size: -
CDR3: CASSYSTGTYEQYF
DNA: TGTGCCAGCAGTTATTCGACAGGAACCTACGAGCAGTACTTC

D: -
V: TRBV9
J: TRBJ1-3
size: once
CDR3: CASMPGSTEGAGNTIYF
DNA: TGTGCCAGCATGCCAGGATCGACCGAAGGGGCTGGAAACACCATATATTTT

D: -
V: TRBV7-3
J: TRBJ2-2
size: -
CDR3: CASSLKQSTGELFF
DNA: TGTGCCAGCAGCTTAAAACAGAGCACCGGGGAGCTGTTTTTT